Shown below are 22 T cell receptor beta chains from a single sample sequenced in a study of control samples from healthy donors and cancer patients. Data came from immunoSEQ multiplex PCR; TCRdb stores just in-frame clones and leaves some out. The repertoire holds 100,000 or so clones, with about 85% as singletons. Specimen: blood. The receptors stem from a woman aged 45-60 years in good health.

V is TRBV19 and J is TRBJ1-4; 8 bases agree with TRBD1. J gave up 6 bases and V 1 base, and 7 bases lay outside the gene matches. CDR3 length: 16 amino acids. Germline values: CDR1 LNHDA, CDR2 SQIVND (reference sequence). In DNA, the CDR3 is TGTGCCAGTAGTATAGCCGCCAGGGGGCGTTATGAAAAACTGTTTTTT. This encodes CASSIAARGRYEKLFF.

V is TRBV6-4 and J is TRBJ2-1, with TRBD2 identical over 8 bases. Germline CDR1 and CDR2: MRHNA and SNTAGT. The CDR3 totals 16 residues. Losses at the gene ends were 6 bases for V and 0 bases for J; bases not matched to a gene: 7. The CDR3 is CASSILAASSYNEQFF. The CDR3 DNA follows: TGTGCCAGCAGCATACTAGCGGCGAGCTCCTACAATGAGCAGTTCTTC.

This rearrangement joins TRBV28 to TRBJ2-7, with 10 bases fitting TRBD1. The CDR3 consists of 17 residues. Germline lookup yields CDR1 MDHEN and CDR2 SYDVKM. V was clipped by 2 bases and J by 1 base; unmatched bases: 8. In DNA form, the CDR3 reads TGTGCCAGCAGTTTACACGGGACAGGGGTACTTTCCTACGAGCAGTACTTC. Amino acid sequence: CASSLHGTGVLSYEQYF.

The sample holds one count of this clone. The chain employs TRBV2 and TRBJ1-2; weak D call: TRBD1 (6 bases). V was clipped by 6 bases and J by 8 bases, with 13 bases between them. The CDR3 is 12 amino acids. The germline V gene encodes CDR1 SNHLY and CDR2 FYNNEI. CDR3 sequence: CASRLGGRGYTF. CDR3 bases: TGTGCCAGCAGACTGGGGGGGCGCGGCTACACCTTC.

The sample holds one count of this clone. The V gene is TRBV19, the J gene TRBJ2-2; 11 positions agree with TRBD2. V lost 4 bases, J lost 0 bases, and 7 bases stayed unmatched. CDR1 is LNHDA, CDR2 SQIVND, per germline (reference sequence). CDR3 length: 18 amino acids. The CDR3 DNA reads TGTGCCAGTAGTAAATTACTAGCGGGAGACCCGAACACCGGGGAGCTGTTTTTT. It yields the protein CASSKLLAGDPNTGELFF.

The CDR3 region has the DNA TGTGCCAGCAGCTTAACGGGGGGGGGCGACACAGATACGCAGTATTTT. Residues: CASSLTGGGDTDTQYF. The genes are TRBV7-3 and TRBJ2-3, with D maybe TRBD2 (7 bases). V lost 0 bases and J 2 bases, leaving 12 bases between the germline ends. Germline CDR1 and CDR2: SGHTA and FQGTGA. The CDR3 loop spans 16 amino acids.

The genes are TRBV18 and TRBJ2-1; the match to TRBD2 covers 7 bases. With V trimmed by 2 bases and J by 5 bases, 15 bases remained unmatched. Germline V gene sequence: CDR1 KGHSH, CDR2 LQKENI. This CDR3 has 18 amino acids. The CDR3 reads CASSPFSLGLADNNEQFF. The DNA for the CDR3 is TGTGCCAGCTCACCATTTAGTCTCGGGCTAGCGGACAACAATGAGCAGTTCTTC. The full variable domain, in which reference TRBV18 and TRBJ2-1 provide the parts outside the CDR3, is NAGVMQNPRHLVRRRGQEARLRCSPMKGHSHVYWYRQLPEEGLKFMVYLQKENIIDESGMPKERFSAEFPKEGPSILRIQQVVRGDSAAYFCASSPFSLGLADNNEQFFGPGTRLTVL.

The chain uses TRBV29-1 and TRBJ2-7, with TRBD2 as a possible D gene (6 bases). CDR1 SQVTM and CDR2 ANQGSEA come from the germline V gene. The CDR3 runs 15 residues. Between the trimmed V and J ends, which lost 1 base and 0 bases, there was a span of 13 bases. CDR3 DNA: TGCAGCGTTGAAGTCCTGGCTAGCGACTCCTACGAGCAGTACTTC. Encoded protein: CSVEVLASDSYEQYF.

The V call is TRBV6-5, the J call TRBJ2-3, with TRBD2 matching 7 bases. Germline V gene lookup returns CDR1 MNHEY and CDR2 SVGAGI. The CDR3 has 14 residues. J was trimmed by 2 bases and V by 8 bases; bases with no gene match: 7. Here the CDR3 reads CASGEAGATDTQYF. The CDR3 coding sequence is TGTGCCAGCGGGGAGGCGGGAGCCACAGATACGCAGTATTTT.

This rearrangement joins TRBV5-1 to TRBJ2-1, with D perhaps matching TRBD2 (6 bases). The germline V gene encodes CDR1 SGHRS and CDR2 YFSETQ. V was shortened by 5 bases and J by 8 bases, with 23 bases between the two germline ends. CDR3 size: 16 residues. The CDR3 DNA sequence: TGCGCCAGCAGTTTGCCACGGGACTCACAGGTGGATGAGCAGTTCTTC. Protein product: CASSLPRDSQVDEQFF. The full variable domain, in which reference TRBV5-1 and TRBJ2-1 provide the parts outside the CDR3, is KAGVTQTPRYLIKTRGQQVTLSCSPISGHRSVSWYQQTPGQGLQFLFEYFSETQRNKGNFPGRFSGRQFSNSRSEMNVSTLELGDSALYLCASSLPRDSQVDEQFFGPGTRLTVL.

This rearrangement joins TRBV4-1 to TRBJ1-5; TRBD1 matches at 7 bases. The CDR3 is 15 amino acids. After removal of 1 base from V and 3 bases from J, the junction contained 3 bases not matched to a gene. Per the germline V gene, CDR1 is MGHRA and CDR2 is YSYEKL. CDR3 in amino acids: CASSQGQGTNQPQHF. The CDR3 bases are TGCGCCAGCAGCCAAGGACAGGGAACCAATCAGCCCCAGCATTTT.

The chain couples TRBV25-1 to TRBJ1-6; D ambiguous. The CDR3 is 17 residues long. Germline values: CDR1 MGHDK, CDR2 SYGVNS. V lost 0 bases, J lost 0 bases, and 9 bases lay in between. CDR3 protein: CASSEYTGSSYNSPLHF. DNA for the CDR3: TGTGCCAGCAGTGAATATACGGGGAGCTCCTATAATTCACCCCTCCACTTT.

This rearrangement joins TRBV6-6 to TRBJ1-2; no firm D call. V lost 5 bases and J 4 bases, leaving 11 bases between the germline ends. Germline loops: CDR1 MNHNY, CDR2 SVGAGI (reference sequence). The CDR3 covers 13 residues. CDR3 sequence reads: CASSPARLYGYTF. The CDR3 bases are TGTGCCAGCAGTCCCGCCCGCCTCTATGGCTACACCTTC.

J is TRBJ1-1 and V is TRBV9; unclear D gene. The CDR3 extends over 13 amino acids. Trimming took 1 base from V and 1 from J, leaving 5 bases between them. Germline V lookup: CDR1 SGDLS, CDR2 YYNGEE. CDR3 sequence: CASSVSANTEAFF. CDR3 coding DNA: TGTGCCAGCAGCGTATCGGCGAACACTGAAGCTTTCTTT.

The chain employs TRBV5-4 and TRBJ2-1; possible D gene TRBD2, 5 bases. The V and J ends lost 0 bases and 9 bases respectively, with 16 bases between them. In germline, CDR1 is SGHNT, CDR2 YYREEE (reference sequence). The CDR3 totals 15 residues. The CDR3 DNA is TGTGCCAGCAGCTTGGTGGCGGGTCCACCTGGTGAGCAGTTCTTC. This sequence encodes CASSLVAGPPGEQFF.

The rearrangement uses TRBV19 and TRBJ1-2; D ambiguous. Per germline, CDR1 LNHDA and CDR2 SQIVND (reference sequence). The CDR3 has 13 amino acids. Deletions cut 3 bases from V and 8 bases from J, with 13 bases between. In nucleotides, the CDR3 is TGTGCCAGTAGTATCGCCGGAGGAAGGGGCTACACCTTC. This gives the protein CASSIAGGRGYTF.

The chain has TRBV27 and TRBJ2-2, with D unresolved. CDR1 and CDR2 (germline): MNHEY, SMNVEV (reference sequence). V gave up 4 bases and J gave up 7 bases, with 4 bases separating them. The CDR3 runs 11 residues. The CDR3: CASSYHGELFF. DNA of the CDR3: TGTGCCAGCAGTTATCACGGGGAGCTGTTTTTT.

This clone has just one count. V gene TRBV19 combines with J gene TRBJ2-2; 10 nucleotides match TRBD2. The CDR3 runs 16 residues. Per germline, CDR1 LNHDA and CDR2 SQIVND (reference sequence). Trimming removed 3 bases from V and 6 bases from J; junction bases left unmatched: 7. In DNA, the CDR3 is TGTGCCAGTAGTATTCCAGCGGGAGGGCCGTCCGGGGAGCTGTTTTTT. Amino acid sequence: CASSIPAGGPSGELFF.

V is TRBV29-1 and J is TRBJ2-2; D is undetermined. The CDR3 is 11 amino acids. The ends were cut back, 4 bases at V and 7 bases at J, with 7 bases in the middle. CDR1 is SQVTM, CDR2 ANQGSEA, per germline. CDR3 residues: CSVGYNGELFF. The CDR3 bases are TGCAGCGTTGGGTATAACGGGGAGCTGTTTTTT.

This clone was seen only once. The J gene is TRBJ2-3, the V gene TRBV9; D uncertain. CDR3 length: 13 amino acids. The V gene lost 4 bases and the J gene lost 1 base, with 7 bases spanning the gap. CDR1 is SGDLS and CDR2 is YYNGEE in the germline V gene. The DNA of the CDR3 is TGTGCCAGCAGCCCTGGGGGCACAGATACGCAGTATTTT. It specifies CASSPGGTDTQYF.

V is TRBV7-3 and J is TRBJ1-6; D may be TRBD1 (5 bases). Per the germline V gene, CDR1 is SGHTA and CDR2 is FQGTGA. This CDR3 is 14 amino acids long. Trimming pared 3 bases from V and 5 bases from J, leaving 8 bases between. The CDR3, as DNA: TGTGCCAGCAGCTTCGGGACTAATAATTCACCCCTCCACTTT. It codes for CASSFGTNNSPLHF. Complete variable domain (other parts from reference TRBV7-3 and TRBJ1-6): GAGVSQTPSNKVTEKGKYVELRCDPISGHTALYWYRQSLGQGPEFLIYFQGTGAADDSGLPNDRFFAVRPEGSVSTLKIQRTERGDSAVYLCASSFGTNNSPLHFGNGTRLTVT.

The CDR3 sequence is CASSFQGQGNEQFF. The CDR3 DNA is TGTGCCAGCAGCTTTCAGGGACAGGGTAATGAGCAGTTCTTC. The chain has TRBV7-6 and TRBJ2-1, with 9 nucleotides matching TRBD1. The CDR3 contains 14 residues. Germline loops: CDR1 SGHVS, CDR2 FNYEAQ. Trimming cost V 3 bases and J 7 bases; bases outside gene matches: 4.